Listed below are T cell receptor beta chains from one sample, sequenced in a study of cytomegalovirus exposure and HLA in healthy donors. The data were produced by immunoSEQ multiplex PCR, yet TCRdb's version contains in-frame clones alone and is incomplete. The data show 150,000 to 200,000 clones, with 82% seen just once and 1.5% held by the top ten. Source material: PBMCs. Receptors originate from a girl between 10 and 17 years old in good health and CMV-seropositive. Each CDR3 is given with its conserved first and last residue. The order of the fields is CDR3 length, clone size, D gene, J gene, V gene, CDR3 DNA, CDR3 protein. A D gene is named only where the DNA matches it firmly. Size is omitted from some rows. Given values are once, few, many or a class for expanded clones.

len: 16; abundance: NA; d_gene: TRBD1; j_gene: TRBJ1-1; v_gene: TRBV19; CDR3nt: TGTGCCAGTAGTCCCTGGACAGGGGGTTTGAACACTGAAGCTTTCTTT; CDR3aa: CASSPWTGGLNTEAFF
len: 17; abundance: NA; d_gene: TRBD1; j_gene: TRBJ1-2; v_gene: TRBV11-2; CDR3nt: TGTGCCAGCAGGCCAATCCACCGGGACAGCCGTAACTATGGCTACACCTTC; CDR3aa: CASRPIHRDSRNYGYTF
len: 15; abundance: NA; d_gene: TRBD1; j_gene: TRBJ2-7; v_gene: TRBV18; CDR3nt: TGTGCCAGCTCACCACGACAGGGGCGCCCCTACGAGCAGTACTTC; CDR3aa: CASSPRQGRPYEQYF
len: 13; abundance: NA; d_gene: NA; j_gene: TRBJ2-7; v_gene: TRBV7-9; CDR3nt: TGTGCCAGCGTCAGGCTTGCGCCCTACGAGCAGTACTTC; CDR3aa: CASVRLAPYEQYF
len: 17; abundance: once; d_gene: NA; j_gene: TRBJ2-2; v_gene: TRBV21-1; CDR3nt: TGTGCCAGCAGCAAACAGTGGCAGGGCGAGAACACCGGGGAGCTGTTTTTT; CDR3aa: CASSKQWQGENTGELFF
len: 14; abundance: NA; d_gene: NA; j_gene: TRBJ2-2; v_gene: TRBV7-3; CDR3nt: TGTGCCAGCAGCCGGGGGGCCCTAACCGGGGAGCTGTTTTTT; CDR3aa: CASSRGALTGELFF
len: 12; abundance: NA; d_gene: NA; j_gene: TRBJ2-1; v_gene: TRBV11-1; CDR3nt: TGTGCCAGCAGCCCCCGGGACAATGAGCAGTTCTTC; CDR3aa: CASSPRDNEQFF
len: 16; abundance: once; d_gene: NA; j_gene: TRBJ1-3; v_gene: TRBV30; CDR3nt: TGTGCCTGGAGTGGATACAGGCAAAACTCTGGAAACACCATATATTTT; CDR3aa: CAWSGYRQNSGNTIYF
len: 15; abundance: few; d_gene: NA; j_gene: TRBJ1-5; v_gene: TRBV28; CDR3nt: TGTGCCAGCAGTTTTTTAGGTCGGGGCAATCAGCCCCAGCATTTT; CDR3aa: CASSFLGRGNQPQHF
len: 16; abundance: once; d_gene: NA; j_gene: TRBJ1-5; v_gene: TRBV2; CDR3nt: TGTGCCAGCACCCCCCGTGGGGGACAATACAATCAGCCCCAGCATTTT; CDR3aa: CASTPRGGQYNQPQHF
len: 14; abundance: few; d_gene: TRBD2; j_gene: TRBJ2-5; v_gene: TRBV6-6; CDR3nt: TGTGCCAGCAGTTACACTAGCGGGGTTCAGACCCAGTACTTC; CDR3aa: CASSYTSGVQTQYF
len: 15; abundance: once; d_gene: NA; j_gene: TRBJ2-7; v_gene: TRBV10-3; CDR3nt: TGTGCCATCAGTGAGGGAGGGTATCAGTCCTACGAGCAGTACTTC; CDR3aa: CAISEGGYQSYEQYF
len: 15; abundance: NA; d_gene: TRBD1; j_gene: TRBJ2-1; v_gene: TRBV28; CDR3nt: TGTGCCAGCAGTTCGGGACAGGGGGTTAAAGATGAGCAGTTCTTC; CDR3aa: CASSSGQGVKDEQFF
len: 15; abundance: NA; d_gene: NA; j_gene: TRBJ1-2; v_gene: TRBV29-1; CDR3nt: TGCAGCGCCCTTACTGATACCCCATTTGGCTATGGCTACACCTTC; CDR3aa: CSALTDTPFGYGYTF
len: 16; abundance: NA; d_gene: NA; j_gene: TRBJ1-2; v_gene: TRBV7-8; CDR3nt: TGTGCCAGCAGCTTCGGACAGAAGTACGCTAACTATGGCTACACCTTC; CDR3aa: CASSFGQKYANYGYTF
len: 16; abundance: few; d_gene: TRBD1; j_gene: TRBJ1-4; v_gene: TRBV28; CDR3nt: TGTGCCAGCAGTTCCCGACAGGGGAGACGTAATGAAAAACTGTTTTTT; CDR3aa: CASSSRQGRRNEKLFF
len: 15; abundance: medium-sized; d_gene: TRBD2; j_gene: TRBJ2-6; v_gene: TRBV6-1; CDR3nt: TGTGCCAGCAGTGAACGGGGGGATGGGGCCAACGTCCTGACTTTC; CDR3aa: CASSERGDGANVLTF
len: 15; abundance: NA; d_gene: NA; j_gene: TRBJ2-5; v_gene: TRBV2; CDR3nt: TGTGCCAGCAGTGTGGAGGGAGCGGTGAAAGAGGCCCAGTACTTC; CDR3aa: CASSVEGAVKEAQYF
len: 15; abundance: NA; d_gene: TRBD2; j_gene: TRBJ2-5; v_gene: TRBV19; CDR3nt: TGTGCCAGTAGTGCATTAGCGGGAGTAGGGGAGACCCAGTACTTC; CDR3aa: CASSALAGVGETQYF
len: 15; abundance: once; d_gene: TRBD1; j_gene: TRBJ2-7; v_gene: TRBV4-2; CDR3nt: TGTGCCAGCAGCCAAGAATTGGGACAGCACTACGAGCAGTACTTC; CDR3aa: CASSQELGQHYEQYF
len: 16; abundance: once; d_gene: NA; j_gene: TRBJ2-2; v_gene: TRBV19; CDR3nt: TGTGCCAGTAGACCCGCGGGGACCGAGAACACCGGGGAGCTGTTTTTT; CDR3aa: CASRPAGTENTGELFF
len: 14; abundance: NA; d_gene: NA; j_gene: TRBJ2-7; v_gene: TRBV7-9; CDR3nt: TGTTCCAGCAGCTTTTACAGTGTTGGGTACGAGCAGTACTTC; CDR3aa: CSSSFYSVGYEQYF
len: 14; abundance: NA; d_gene: TRBD1; j_gene: TRBJ2-7; v_gene: TRBV6-1; CDR3nt: TGTGCCAGCAGTGACCGGGGACAGAGCTACGAGCAGTGCTTC; CDR3aa: CASSDRGQSYEQCF
len: 15; abundance: NA; d_gene: NA; j_gene: TRBJ1-1; v_gene: TRBV7-2; CDR3nt: TGTGCCAGCAGCCTCCCAACAGGGAGGGGAACTGAAGCTTTCTTT; CDR3aa: CASSLPTGRGTEAFF
len: 14; abundance: NA; d_gene: NA; j_gene: TRBJ1-1; v_gene: TRBV10-3; CDR3nt: TGTGCCATCAGTGGCGTTGGGGCGGACACTGAAGCTTTCTTT; CDR3aa: CAISGVGADTEAFF
len: 16; abundance: NA; d_gene: NA; j_gene: TRBJ2-7; v_gene: TRBV10-1; CDR3nt: TGCGCCAGCAGTGAGTCTGTGGGAGCCACGGTTGACGAGCAGTACTTC; CDR3aa: CASSESVGATVDEQYF
len: 17; abundance: NA; d_gene: NA; j_gene: TRBJ1-4; v_gene: TRBV4-1; CDR3nt: TGCGCCAGCAGCCAAGATATCGGTCGAGGATCTAATGAAAAACTGTTTTTT; CDR3aa: CASSQDIGRGSNEKLFF
len: 13; abundance: few; d_gene: NA; j_gene: TRBJ2-7; v_gene: TRBV5-1; CDR3nt: TGCGCCAGCAGCTTGGAGAGCGCCTACGAGCAGTACTTC; CDR3aa: CASSLESAYEQYF
len: 17; abundance: NA; d_gene: NA; j_gene: TRBJ2-1; v_gene: TRBV15; CDR3nt: TGTGCCACCAGCAGAGCGGGGTTGAGGGATCACTACAATGAGCAGTTCTTC; CDR3aa: CATSRAGLRDHYNEQFF
len: 18; abundance: NA; d_gene: TRBD2; j_gene: TRBJ2-3; v_gene: TRBV7-8; CDR3nt: TGTGCCAGCAGCTTAGGCCCTCTAGCGGGAGGGATCACAGATACGCAGTATTTT; CDR3aa: CASSLGPLAGGITDTQYF
len: 18; abundance: NA; d_gene: TRBD1; j_gene: TRBJ1-1; v_gene: TRBV9; CDR3nt: TGTGCCAGCAGCGCCCAAACCGGGACAGGGCGTTTAAACACTGAAGCTTTCTTT; CDR3aa: CASSAQTGTGRLNTEAFF
len: 15; abundance: once; d_gene: NA; j_gene: TRBJ1-5; v_gene: TRBV9; CDR3nt: TGTGCCAGCAGCCCCGATTCCGGGGTCAATCAGCCCCAGCATTTT; CDR3aa: CASSPDSGVNQPQHF
len: 17; abundance: NA; d_gene: TRBD1; j_gene: TRBJ1-5; v_gene: TRBV5-6; CDR3nt: TGTGCCAGCAGCTTGGGAAGCACAGGGGTAAGCAATCAGCCCCAGCATTTT; CDR3aa: CASSLGSTGVSNQPQHF
len: 14; abundance: few; d_gene: NA; j_gene: TRBJ1-1; v_gene: TRBV7-9; CDR3nt: TGTGCCAGCAGCTTAGGGACAGCTAACACTGAAGCTTTCTTT; CDR3aa: CASSLGTANTEAFF
len: 16; abundance: once; d_gene: TRBD2; j_gene: TRBJ2-3; v_gene: TRBV9; CDR3nt: TGTGCCAGCAGCTCGGGACTAGCGGGGGACACAGATACGCAGTATTTT; CDR3aa: CASSSGLAGDTDTQYF
len: 12; abundance: NA; d_gene: NA; j_gene: TRBJ2-5; v_gene: TRBV6-5; CDR3nt: TGTGCCAGCAAGCAGGGACAAGAGACCCAGTACTTC; CDR3aa: CASKQGQETQYF
len: 15; abundance: once; d_gene: NA; j_gene: TRBJ2-7; v_gene: TRBV2; CDR3nt: TGTGCCAGCAAGGTCATGCGAGTGACTGTTACCGAGCAGTACTTC; CDR3aa: CASKVMRVTVTEQYF
len: 12; abundance: once; d_gene: NA; j_gene: TRBJ2-3; v_gene: TRBV2; CDR3nt: TGTGCCAGCAGCCCAAGCACAGATACGCAGTATTTT; CDR3aa: CASSPSTDTQYF
len: 14; abundance: NA; d_gene: NA; j_gene: TRBJ1-2; v_gene: TRBV30; CDR3nt: TGTGCCTGGAGTTCCGGCGGGGAATTCTATGGCTACACCTTC; CDR3aa: CAWSSGGEFYGYTF
len: 13; abundance: NA; d_gene: TRBD2; j_gene: TRBJ2-7; v_gene: TRBV30; CDR3nt: TGTGCCTGGGGTAGCGGGAGGGTCCTCGAGCAGTACTTC; CDR3aa: CAWGSGRVLEQYF
len: 14; abundance: NA; d_gene: NA; j_gene: TRBJ1-1; v_gene: TRBV29-1; CDR3nt: TGCAGCGCCGAGGTCCGGCAGAGGAACACTGAAGCTTTCTTT; CDR3aa: CSAEVRQRNTEAFF